These 16 T cell receptor beta chains came from one sample sequenced in a study of T-cell memory formation after mild COVID-19. Each CDR3 protein is one row after TCRdb ran MiXCR on the 5' RACE reads. The sample includes about 160,000 distinct CDR3 sequences, around 30% seen only once; the top ten take around 12%. What was sequenced was PBMCs or a T cell subset sorted from them (not recorded which). The receptors shown here come from an adult woman who had mild COVID-19 (a few samples of this study predate the infection). Cell type and time point are not known.

The chain links TRBV5-6 to TRBJ2-1; D perhaps matches TRBD2 (5 bases). The CDR3 is 14 residues long. With 4 bases removed from V and 8 bases from J, the gap between germline ends came to 16 bases. Germline CDR1 reads SGHDT; CDR2 reads YYEEEE. CDR3 bases: TGTGCCAGCAGCGGACGCCTAGCTGGGGATGAGCAGTTCTTC. It is translated as CASSGRLAGDEQFF.

This clonotype was picked up a small number of times. The chain carries TRBV7-2 and TRBJ2-3, with 8 bases aligning to TRBD2. The junction had 13 bases not matched to a gene; V was cut back by 4 bases and J by 7 bases. This CDR3 spans 16 amino acids. Germline CDR1 SGHTA, CDR2 FQGNSA. CDR3 region: CASSSSLAGLLHTQYF. CDR3 DNA sequence: TGTGCCAGCAGCTCCTCCTTAGCGGGGTTACTCCATACGCAGTATTTT.

This clonotype was seen a few times. The chain has TRBV29-1 and TRBJ2-1, with D possibly being TRBD2 (5 bases). Trimming took 7 bases from V and 5 from J, leaving 9 bases between them. The CDR3 has 11 amino acids. Germline V CDR1 and CDR2: SQVTM, ANQGSEA. CDR3 nucleotides: TGCAGCGGTCTAGCTAACAATGAGCAGTTCTTC. Its protein is CSGLANNEQFF.

This clonotype was counted a few times. The rearrangement links TRBV29-1 to TRBJ2-7; 12 bases match TRBD1. V shed 7 bases, J shed 5 bases, and the junction held 6 bases outside the gene matches. Germline V gene lookup returns CDR1 SQVTM and CDR2 ANQGSEA. CDR3 length equals 13 residues. The CDR3 here is CSAGTGGMNEQYF. In nucleotides, the CDR3 is TGCAGCGCTGGGACAGGGGGCATGAACGAGCAGTACTTC.

The chain links TRBV27 to TRBJ2-2, with no clear D. The V gene's germline CDR1 is MNHEY and CDR2 SMNVEV (reference sequence). The CDR3 is made up of 17 amino acids. V was trimmed by 4 bases and J by 1 base, leaving 16 bases between them. As DNA, the CDR3 is TGTGCCAGCAGTTCCGAACACGGCGGATTGAACACCGGGGAGCTGTTTTTT. Protein: CASSSEHGGLNTGELFF.

Note on this clonotype: The junction departs from germline at one end; a sequencing error may be responsible. The V call is TRBV5-6, the J call TRBJ2-2; no reliable D call. CDR3 length: 14 residues. CDR1 and CDR2 (germline): SGHDT, YYEEEE. CDR3 region: CASATGANNGELFF. In DNA, the CDR3 is TGTGCCAGCGCGACTGGAGCGAACAACGGGGAGCTGTTTTTT. Drawing the rest from reference TRBV5-6 and TRBJ2-2, the complete variable domain is DAGVTQSPTHLIKTRGQQVTLRCSPKSGHDTVSWYQQALGQGPQFIFQYYEEEERQRGNFPDRFSGHQFPNYSSELNVNALLLGDSALYLCASATGANNGELFFGEGSRLTVL.

This clonotype was detected a few times. The chain links TRBV6-5 to TRBJ1-5, with D perhaps TRBD1 (5 bases). The germline CDR1 and CDR2 sequences are MNHEY and SVGAGI. The CDR3 has 13 amino acids. The germline V and J ends were trimmed by 6 bases and 5 bases, with 11 bases remaining between them. The CDR3 sequence: CASSTRDHQPQHF. CDR3 DNA sequence: TGTGCCAGCAGCACTCGGGACCATCAGCCCCAGCATTTT.

The chain links TRBV3-1 to TRBJ2-7, with TRBD2 matching 7 bases. The CDR3 spans 13 residues. J was trimmed by 6 bases and V by 1 base; bases with no gene match: 3. Germline lookup yields CDR1 LGHDT and CDR2 YNNKEL (reference sequence). CDR3 region: CASSQVGGREQYF. DNA for the CDR3: TGTGCCAGCAGCCAAGTGGGAGGGCGCGAGCAGTACTTC.

This clonotype was seen only a few times. The CDR3 coding sequence is TGTGCCAGCAGCGCGCACGGGGGGGCTTACAATGAGCAGTTCTTC. It translates to CASSAHGGAYNEQFF. The chain carries TRBV9 and TRBJ2-1; the match to TRBD2 covers 8 bases. Germline lookup yields CDR1 SGDLS and CDR2 YYNGEE. CDR3 length: 15 residues. With 3 bases clipped from V and 4 bases from J, the junction kept 6 bases outside the gene matches.

The gene calls are TRBV20-1 and TRBJ2-4; tentative D call: TRBD2 (5 bases). The ends were cut back, 0 bases at V and 7 bases at J, with 10 bases in the middle. From germline, CDR1 is DFQATT and CDR2 SNEGSKA (reference sequence). This CDR3 is 13 amino acids long. As DNA, the CDR3 is TGCAGTGCTAGAGATCTTGGACTCAACATTCAGTACTTC. It is translated as CSARDLGLNIQYF.

Only one count was recorded for this clonotype. V usage is TRBV3-1 and J usage is TRBJ2-7; maybe TRBD2 (6 bases). V gave up 4 bases and J gave up 0 bases, with 13 bases separating them. In germline, CDR1 is LGHDT, CDR2 YNNKEL (reference sequence). The CDR3 totals 15 residues. CDR3 sequence reads: CASSPGGGLSYEQYF. The CDR3 region has the DNA TGTGCCAGCAGCCCCGGGGGAGGACTCTCCTACGAGCAGTACTTC.

The CDR3 region is CASSARTGDSWDEQFF. The CDR3 nucleotides are TGTGCCAGCAGCGCCCGGACAGGGGACAGCTGGGATGAGCAGTTCTTC. The V call is TRBV9, the J call TRBJ2-1; TRBD1 matches at 9 bases. The germline gives CDR1 SGDLS, CDR2 YYNGEE. The V gene end was trimmed by 3 bases and the J gene end by 8 bases; junction bases not matched to a gene: 12. The CDR3 contains 16 residues.

This clonotype was found a few times. The chain recombines TRBV5-5 with TRBJ2-1, with D possibly being TRBD1 or TRBD2 (5 bases each). Germline loops: CDR1 SGHKS, CDR2 YYEKEE (reference sequence). This CDR3 has 16 amino acids. Between the trimmed V and J ends, which lost 4 bases and 5 bases, there was a span of 19 bases. CDR3 coding DNA: TGTGCCAGCAGCACGGGACCTCCCCCCCCGAACAATGAGCAGTTCTTC. It yields the protein CASSTGPPPPNNEQFF. The variable domain in full, with the rest retrieved from reference TRBV5-5 and TRBJ2-1, is DAGVTQSPTHLIKTRGQQVTLRCSPISGHKSVSWYQQVLGQGPQFIFQYYEKEERGRGNFPDRFSARQFPNYSSELNVNALLLGDSALYLCASSTGPPPPNNEQFFGPGTRLTVL.

J is TRBJ2-7 and V is TRBV4-3; 7 bases line up with TRBD1. The CDR3 extends over 15 amino acids. Germline values: CDR1 LGHNA, CDR2 YSLEER. Trimming cost V 1 base and J 4 bases; bases outside gene matches: 7. CDR3 DNA sequence: TGCGCCAGCAGCCAAGCGTCAAGGGGGCTATACGAGCAGTACTTC. Amino acid sequence: CASSQASRGLYEQYF.

The V gene is TRBV11-2, the J gene TRBJ2-5; tentatively, D is TRBD2 (6 bases). The CDR3 runs 16 residues. The germline V gene has CDR1 SGHAT and CDR2 FQNNGV. With 1 base removed from V and 4 bases from J, the gap between germline ends came to 16 bases. The CDR3 nucleotides read TGTGCCAGCAGCTTAGGGGTTGGTGCGGGGCCAGAGACCCAGTACTTC. It specifies CASSLGVGAGPETQYF. Together with reference TRBV11-2 and TRBJ2-5, the CDR3 gives the full variable domain: EAGVAQSPRYKIIEKRQSVAFWCNPISGHATLYWYQQILGQGPKLLIQFQNNGVVDDSQLPKDRFSAERLKGVDSTLKIQPAKLEDSAVYLCASSLGVGAGPETQYFGPGTRLLVL.

This chain joins TRBV24-1 and TRBJ2-1; no definite D call. The CDR3 has 13 amino acids. V was shortened by 9 bases and J by 9 bases, with 17 bases between the two germline ends. Germline V gene sequence: CDR1 KGHDR, CDR2 SFDVKD. CDR3 region: CATVGWASAEQFF. The DNA of the CDR3 is TGTGCCACCGTGGGGTGGGCGAGCGCTGAGCAGTTCTTC.